This TCR beta chain was found in a study of T-cell reconstitution after alpha-beta-depleted transplantation in children. Ten or more counts support this clonotype. Antigen unknown. The library targeted TCRbeta and was prepared with unique molecular identifiers. TCRdb ran MiXCR on the PCR reads and lists one entry per CDR3 protein. The sample consists of some 200,000 distinct CDR3 sequences, 5.5% to 7% of them appearing once. In germline, CDR1 is ENHRY, CDR2 SYGVKD. V gave up 6 bases and J gave up 0 bases, with 14 bases separating them. The CDR3 is 16 amino acids. Study conclusions and caveats: Newly made T cells mostly supplied T-cell counts and diversity one year after transplant. Some patients' high day-60 TCRbeta diversity was traced to surviving recipient T cells and thymic progenitors.

The receptor was isolated from a girl in the first two years of life with combined immunodeficiency, due to receive a stem cell transplant. The source material was PBMCs, sampled before TCRalphabeta/CD19-depleted stem cell transplant. This chain uses TRBV10-3 with TRBJ2-2; D tentatively reads TRBD1 or TRBD2 (6 bases each). The CDR3 region has the DNA TGTGCCATCAGACCCGGGGGCCATCCGAACACCGGGGAGCTGTTTTTT. Encoded protein: CAIRPGGHPNTGELFF.